This TCR beta chain was found in a study of vaccination and CD4 T cells after COVID-19. Study information: The stimulating agents, overlapping spike peptides, came from SARS-CoV-2, HCoV-NL63, HCoV-OC43 and HCoV-229E.

CDR3 size: 16 residues. V was clipped by 3 bases and J by 7 bases, with 21 bases between them. Germline assignment: CDR1 SGHAT and CDR2 FQDESV (reference sequence). This clonotype has only a few counts. Its target is not known. Treatment reported: roughly 11-day PBMC culture with coronavirus spike peptide pools or control peptides (ViraFEST assay). At the Johns Hopkins FTIC core, DNA taken from cultured CD4+ T cells was sequenced by way of the Oncomine TCR Beta short-read assay. Each CDR3 protein gets one entry after TCRdb re-called the PCR reads with MiXCR. Here the sample spans over 10,000 distinct CDR3 sequences, roughly 77% being singletons.

The sample comprised CD4+ T cells from blood, cultured in vitro. The rearrangement uses TRBV11-1 and TRBJ1-1; possible D gene TRBD1, 5 bases. The receptor was isolated from a human donor who had recovered from COVID-19. The CDR3 DNA sequence: TGTGCCAGCAGCTTGGGACCCCGCGGGGCCGGGGGTGAAGCTTTCTTT. Protein product: CASSLGPRGAGGEAFF.